This T cell receptor beta chain was found in a study of blood T cell repertoires in COVID-19. At the level of the study: From the United States, Italy and Spain came samples of acute and convalescent COVID-19. Sources were T cells, B-cell-depleted T cells, or PBMCs; the material itself was cDNA or gDNA.

The CDR3 runs to 12 residues. Germline values: CDR1 SEHNR, CDR2 FQNEAQ (reference sequence). Trimming removed 4 bases at V and 6 bases at J, with 10 bases between. Recruitment covered roughly 24 US areas and drew participants whose ages spanned 18 to 89 years. Resolution of symptoms, clearance, or two negative PCRs was present in recovered Cohort 3 donors. The table came from immunoSEQ multiplex PCR; TCRdb's copy has only in-frame clones and leaves some out. The table includes fewer than 400,000 clones, around nine tenths detected once. The J gene is TRBJ2-7, the V gene TRBV7-9; a possible D gene is TRBD2 (6 bases). This sequence was found in a woman aged 25 to 39 who had recovered from COVID-19. The sequencing sample was made of PBMCs or T cells enriched from blood (not recorded which). The CDR3 coding sequence is TGTGCCAGCAGCTCCGGACTAACCGAGCAGTACTTC. Its protein is CASSSGLTEQYF.